These 10 T cell receptor beta chains originate from one sample sequenced in a study of blood T cell repertoires in COVID-19. The protocol was immunoSEQ multiplex PCR, while the TCRdb copy is restricted to in-frame clones and leaves out a portion. The sample has 110,000 to 150,000 clones, about 84% seen once. The sequenced sample consisted of peripheral blood. The source is a woman in her forties or fifties with acute or convalescent COVID-19.

The chain carries TRBV10-3 and TRBJ2-5; 8 bases are a match to TRBD2. The CDR3 is 14 residues long. Germline V lookup: CDR1 ENHRY, CDR2 SYGVKD. After removal of 4 bases from V and 5 bases from J, the junction contained 6 bases not matched to a gene. For the CDR3, the DNA is TGTGCCATCAGTGTTGCGGGGGGTGGTGAGACCCAGTACTTC. Encoded protein: CAISVAGGGETQYF.

V is TRBV16 and J is TRBJ1-5; possibly TRBD1 for D (5 bases). Germline V gene sequence: CDR1 KGHSY, CDR2 FQNENV. The CDR3 runs to 15 residues. V shed 2 bases and J shed 2 bases, with 10 bases lying between them. The CDR3 sequence: CASSQTSGGNQPQHF. In nucleotides, the CDR3 is TGTGCCAGCAGCCAAACTTCGGGGGGCAATCAGCCCCAGCATTTT.

The genes are TRBV9 and TRBJ1-4; D possibly corresponds to TRBD1 (5 bases). The CDR3 is 15 residues long. Trimming removed 1 base from V and 8 bases from J, with 15 bases in between. Germline V gives CDR1 SGDLS, CDR2 YYNGEE. The CDR3: CASSVRGGVGEKLFF. CDR3 nucleotides: TGTGCCAGCAGCGTAAGGGGCGGGGTCGGGGAAAAACTGTTTTTT.

This clone showed up just a few times. The chain links TRBV7-2 to TRBJ1-6, with 7 nucleotides matching TRBD1. In germline, CDR1 is SGHTA, CDR2 FQGNSA. After removal of 5 bases from V and 7 bases from J, the junction contained 8 bases not matched to a gene. The length of the CDR3 is 15 residues. CDR3: CASSVLTGMNSPLHF. The CDR3 region has the DNA TGTGCCAGCAGCGTACTGACAGGGATGAATTCACCCCTCCACTTT.

The chain joins TRBV6-5 to TRBJ1-5; D is unclear. This CDR3 contains 14 residues. Looked up from germline, CDR1 is MNHEY and CDR2 is SVGAGI. The V end lost 8 bases, the J end lost 4 bases, and 15 bases lay between the germline ends. As DNA, the CDR3 is TGTGCCAGCGAAACAGAAAGTATTAATCAGCCCCAGCATTTT. It encodes CASETESINQPQHF.

The rearrangement links TRBV18 to TRBJ2-2, with 8 positions matching TRBD1. The germline V gene has CDR1 KGHSH and CDR2 LQKENI. V was clipped by 5 bases and J by 0 bases; unmatched bases: 14. The CDR3 covers 19 residues. The CDR3 here is CASSNTILQGATNTGELFF. In DNA, the CDR3 is TGTGCCAGCTCAAATACAATACTTCAGGGGGCTACGAACACCGGGGAGCTGTTTTTT.

The CDR3 DNA is TGTGCCAGTAAACAGGGAAGGATCGCTGAAGCTTTCTTT. Encoded protein: CASKQGRIAEAFF. V usage is TRBV12-3 or TRBV12-4 and J usage is TRBJ1-1, with D possibly matching TRBD1 (6 bases). Trimming pared 9 bases from V and 6 bases from J, leaving 17 bases between. CDR3 size: 13 residues.

The chain links TRBV28 to TRBJ2-5; 8 bases align to TRBD1. Germline values: CDR1 MDHEN, CDR2 SYDVKM. The V and J ends lost 8 bases and 5 bases, in that order; junction bases with no gene match: 10. This CDR3 comprises 14 residues. The CDR3 region is CASGTFGQGETQYF. In DNA, the CDR3 is TGTGCCAGCGGGACGTTCGGACAGGGTGAGACCCAGTACTTC.

The chain carries TRBV5-1 and TRBJ1-1; no definite D call. V lost 4 bases to trimming and J lost 8 bases, with 18 bases between them. Germline-derived CDR1 and CDR2 are SGHRS and YFSETQ. The CDR3 loop spans 14 amino acids. The CDR3 region has the DNA TGCGCCAGCAGCCCGAGGGCAGGTTATAGAGAAGCTTTCTTT. As protein: CASSPRAGYREAFF.

The CDR3 spells CASSLVVRVGYTF. CDR3 DNA sequence: TGTGCCAGCAGCTTAGTGGTCCGGGTTGGCTACACCTTC. The chain links TRBV11-2 to TRBJ1-2; unclear D gene. Trimming shortened V by 1 base and J by 7 bases, and 10 bases separated the two germline ends. CDR3 length: 13 amino acids. CDR1 is SGHAT and CDR2 is FQNNGV in the germline V gene.